The present entry profiles one T cell receptor beta chain with its context. Antigen unknown. Looked up from germline, CDR1 is SGHVS and CDR2 is FNYEAQ. Trimming removed 5 bases at V and 0 bases at J, with 15 bases between. This CDR3 has 16 amino acids. The record originates from a study of post-analysis software for immune sequencing data. Study context: Courses of disease covered relapsing-remitting, secondary progressive and progressive-relapsing multiple sclerosis. Whole-study results and caveats: A significant reduction in normalized Chao1 diversity was observed in multiple sclerosis patients versus controls. Strong co-clustering by F measure was seen for same-batch samples. Among four or five TRBV segments more frequent in patients than controls were TRBV5-6, TRBV5-1 and TRBV20-1.

Sequencing libraries made from TCR beta cDNA carried unique molecular identifiers. TCRdb re-analysed the PCR reads in MiXCR, keeping a single row per CDR3 protein. The data contain approximately 770,000 distinct CDR3 sequences, about 43% of them singletons. What was sequenced was blood. This sequence joins TRBV7-6 and TRBJ2-3; D possibly corresponds to TRBD2 (5 bases). This TCR derives from a girl aged 10 to 17 with multiple sclerosis. CDR3 sequence (DNA): TGTGCCAGCAGCCCAGCTGGCGGGCCTAGCACAGATACGCAGTATTTT. It encodes CASSPAGGPSTDTQYF. The complete variable domain, with remaining parts taken from reference TRBV7-6 and TRBJ2-3, reads GAGVSQSPRYKVTKRGQDVALRCDPISGHVSLYWYRQALGQGPEFLTYFNYEAQQDKSGLPNDRFSAERPEGSISTLTIQRTEQRDSAMYRCASSPAGGPSTDTQYFGPGTRLTVL.